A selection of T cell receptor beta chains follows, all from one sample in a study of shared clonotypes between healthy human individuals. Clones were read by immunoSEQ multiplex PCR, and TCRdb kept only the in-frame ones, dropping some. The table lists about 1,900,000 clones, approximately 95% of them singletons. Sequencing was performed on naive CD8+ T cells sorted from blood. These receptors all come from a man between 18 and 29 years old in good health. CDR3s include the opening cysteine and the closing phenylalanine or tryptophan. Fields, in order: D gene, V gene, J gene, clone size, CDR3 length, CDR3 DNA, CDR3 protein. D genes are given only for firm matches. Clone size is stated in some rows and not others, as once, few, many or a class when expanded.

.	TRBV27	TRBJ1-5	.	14	TGTGCCAGCATGAAGGAGGGCAACAATCAGCCCCAGCATTTT	CASMKEGNNQPQHF
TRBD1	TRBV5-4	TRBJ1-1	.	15	TGTGCCAGCAGCTTTCAAGGGGGCTTGGACACTGAAGCTTTCTTT	CASSFQGGLDTEAFF
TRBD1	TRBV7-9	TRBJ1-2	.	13	TGTGCCAGCACCGGGACAGGTCTTATTGAATACACCTTC	CASTGTGLIEYTF
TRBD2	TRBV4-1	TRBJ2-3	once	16	TGCGCCAGCAGCCAAAGCGGGGGTGGCCACACAGATACGCAGTATTTT	CASSQSGGGHTDTQYF
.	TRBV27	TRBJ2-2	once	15	TGTGCCAGCAGTTGGGCAGGAACCTACACCGGGGAGCTGTTTTTT	CASSWAGTYTGELFF
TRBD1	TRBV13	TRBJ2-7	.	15	TGTGCCAGCAGCGCCCCCGGGACAGGAACCTACGAGCAGTACTTC	CASSAPGTGTYEQYF
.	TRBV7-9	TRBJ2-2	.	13	TGTGCCAGCAGCCGAGGGTCTGCCGGGGAGCTGTTTTTT	CASSRGSAGELFF
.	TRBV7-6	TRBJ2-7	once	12	TGTGCCAGCAGCTTAGGGACGGACGAGCAGTACTTC	CASSLGTDEQYF
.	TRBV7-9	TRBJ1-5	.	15	TGTGCCAGCAGCTTAGGACAGGCAACGAATCAGCCCCAGCATTTT	CASSLGQATNQPQHF
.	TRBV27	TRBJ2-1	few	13	TGTGCCAGCAGTTTATCGAACTACCATGAGCAGTTCTTC	CASSLSNYHEQFF
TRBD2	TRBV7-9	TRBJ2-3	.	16	TGTGCCAGCAGCTCGACTAGCGGGGGGCGTGTGGATACGCAGTATTTT	CASSSTSGGRVDTQYF
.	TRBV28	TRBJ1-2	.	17	TGTGCCAGCAGTTTTCGGGGGGTCCGGGGGGACCACTATGGCTACACCTTC	CASSFRGVRGDHYGYTF
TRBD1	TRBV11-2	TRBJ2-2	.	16	TGTGCCAGCAGCTTTTCGACAGGGGCCGCCACCGGGGAGCTGTTTTTT	CASSFSTGAATGELFF
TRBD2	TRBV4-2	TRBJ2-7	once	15	TGTGCCAGCAGCGGTGGAGGCGGGGGCTCCTACGAGCAGTACTTC	CASSGGGGGSYEQYF
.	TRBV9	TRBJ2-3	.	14	TGTGCCAGCAGACGGGACTCCGGCACAGATACGCAGTATTTT	CASRRDSGTDTQYF
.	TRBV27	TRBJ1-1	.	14	TGTGCCAGCAGTTTTGGGGGATCGAACACTGAAGCTTTCTTT	CASSFGGSNTEAFF
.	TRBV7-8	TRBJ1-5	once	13	TGTGCCAGCAGCGCCCTTAGCAATCAGCCCCAGCATTTT	CASSALSNQPQHF
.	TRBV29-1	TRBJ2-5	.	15	TGCAGCGTTGAAAACCTGGATTGGGGATTGGAGACCCAGTACTTC	CSVENLDWGLETQYF
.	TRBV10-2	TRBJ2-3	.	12	TGCGCCGTCCAGGGGCAGGCAGATACGCAGTATTTT	CAVQGQADTQYF
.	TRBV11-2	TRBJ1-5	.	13	TGTGCCAGCAGCTCCCACTTAAATCAGCCCCAGCATTTT	CASSSHLNQPQHF
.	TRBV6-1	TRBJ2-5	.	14	TGTGCCAGCAGTGATGACGGAGGGGAAGAGACCCAGTACTTC	CASSDDGGEETQYF
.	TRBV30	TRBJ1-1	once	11	TGTGCCTGGAGCCCCGGGCCTGAAGCTTTCTTT	CAWSPGPEAFF
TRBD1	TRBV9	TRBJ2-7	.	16	TGTGCCAGCAGCACCAGCCGTACAGGGGGTTCCTACGAGCAGTACTTC	CASSTSRTGGSYEQYF
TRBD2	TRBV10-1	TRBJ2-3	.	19	TGCGCCAGCAGTGAGTCGGGGGGGACCACGCGATTAGGCGCAGATACGCAGTATTTT	CASSESGGTTRLGADTQYF
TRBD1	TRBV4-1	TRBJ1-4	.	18	TGCGCCAGCAGCCAAGACGACAGGGGCCATGAGACTAATGAAAAACTGTTTTTT	CASSQDDRGHETNEKLFF
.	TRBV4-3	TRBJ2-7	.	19	TGCGCCAGCAGCCAAGGGATTAGGGATGGAATAGAAAGGATGGACGAGCAGTACTTC	CASSQGIRDGIERMDEQYF
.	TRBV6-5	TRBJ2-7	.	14	TGTGCCAGCAGGCCATGGGGGGAGTCCTACGAGCAGTACTTC	CASRPWGESYEQYF
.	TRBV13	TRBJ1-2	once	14	TGTGCCAGCAGCTTCGACGGGTCTAACTATGGCTACACCTTC	CASSFDGSNYGYTF
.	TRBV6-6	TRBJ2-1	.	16	TGTGCCAGCAGTTACTGGGCGGCAGAACCCTACAATGAGCAGTTCTTC	CASSYWAAEPYNEQFF
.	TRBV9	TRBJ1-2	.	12	TGTGCCAGCAGCCCCAATGAGGGAGGCTACACCTTC	CASSPNEGGYTF
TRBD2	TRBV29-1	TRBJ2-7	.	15	TGCAGCGTTCCCGGGACTAGCGCTTGTTCCTACGAGCAGTACTTC	CSVPGTSACSYEQYF
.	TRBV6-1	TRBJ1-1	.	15	TGTGCCAGCAGTGATTTGGCAGGGGTTGGCACTGAAGCTTTCTTT	CASSDLAGVGTEAFF
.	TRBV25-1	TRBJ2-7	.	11	TGTGCCAGCAGTGCGTACTACGAGCAGTACTTC	CASSAYYEQYF
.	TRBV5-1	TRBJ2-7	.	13	TGCGCCAGCAGCTTGGCCTTTAGGTACGAGCAGTACTTC	CASSLAFRYEQYF
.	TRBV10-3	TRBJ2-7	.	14	TGTGCCATCAGCCCTCCGGGAACAGGGAGCGAGCAGTACTTC	CAISPPGTGSEQYF
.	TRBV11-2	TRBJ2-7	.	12	TGTGCCAGCAGCTTAGGAGGCTCCGAGCAGTACTTC	CASSLGGSEQYF
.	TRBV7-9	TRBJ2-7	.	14	TGTGCCAGCAGCTTAGCGGGGGGAGTCTACGAGCAGTACTTC	CASSLAGGVYEQYF
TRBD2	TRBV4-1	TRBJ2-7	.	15	TGCGCCAGCAGCCAGCGACTAGCGGGATTATACGAGCAGTACTTC	CASSQRLAGLYEQYF
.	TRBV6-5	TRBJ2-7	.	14	TGTGCCAGCAGCCCAGGACTATACTCCTACGAGCAGTACTTC	CASSPGLYSYEQYF
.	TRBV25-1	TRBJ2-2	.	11	TGTGCCAGCATGTTCCACGGGGAGCTGTTTTTT	CASMFHGELFF
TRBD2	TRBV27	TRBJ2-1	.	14	TGTGCCAGCAGTTTCGGACTAGCAGCGAATGAGCAGTTCTTC	CASSFGLAANEQFF
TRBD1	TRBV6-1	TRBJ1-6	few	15	TGTGCCAGCAGCCCCGGGACAGGGGGCACTTCACCCCTCCACTTT	CASSPGTGGTSPLHF
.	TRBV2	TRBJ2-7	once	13	TGTGCCAGCAGTGACAGGGTGTCCTACGAGCAGTACTTC	CASSDRVSYEQYF
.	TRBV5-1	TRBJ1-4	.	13	TGCGCCAGCAGCTTGGAAGGTTCGGAAAAACTGTTTTTT	CASSLEGSEKLFF
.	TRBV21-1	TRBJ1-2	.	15	TGTGCCAGCAGCAAGGCCCCAGGGGCTATCTATGGCTACACCTTC	CASSKAPGAIYGYTF
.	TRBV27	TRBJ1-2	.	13	TGTGCCAGCAGTGGACACTCTAACTATGGCTACACCTTC	CASSGHSNYGYTF
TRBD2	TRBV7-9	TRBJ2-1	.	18	TGTGCCAGCAGCTTAGTACTTGGGGAGGGTCCATTTTACAATGAGCAGTTCTTC	CASSLVLGEGPFYNEQFF
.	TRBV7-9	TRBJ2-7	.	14	TGTGCCAGCAGCGTTGTGGGACAACATGGTGGGCAGTACTTC	CASSVVGQHGGQYF
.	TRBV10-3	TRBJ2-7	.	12	TGTGCCACCGTCCCCCAGGGGCGCGAGCAGTACTTC	CATVPQGREQYF
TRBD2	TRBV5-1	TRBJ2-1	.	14	TGCGCCAGCAGCTTTAGCGGGTGGGAAGATGAGCAGTTCTTC	CASSFSGWEDEQFF
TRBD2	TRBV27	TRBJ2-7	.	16	TGTGCCAGCAGTTCATTTCTAGCGGGAGGGCACCACGAGCAGTACTTC	CASSSFLAGGHHEQYF
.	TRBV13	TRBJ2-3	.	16	TGTGCCAGCAGTACCCAGGGGGGAGGGAACACAGATACGCAGTATTTT	CASSTQGGGNTDTQYF
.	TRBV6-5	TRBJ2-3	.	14	TGTGCCAGCAGTTACGGACTTGGCACAGATACGCAGTATTTT	CASSYGLGTDTQYF
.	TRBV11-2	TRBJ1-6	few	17	TGTGCCAGCAGCTTAGTCAGCCCAGGGTTGGGCAATTCACCCCTCCACTTT	CASSLVSPGLGNSPLHF
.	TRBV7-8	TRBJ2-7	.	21	TGTGCCAGCAGCACCTCAAAAGGGATTAGCGGTAAAAACGATAGCTCCTACGAGCAGTACTTC	CASSTSKGISGKNDSSYEQYF
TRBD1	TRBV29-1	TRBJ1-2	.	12	TGCAGCGGGACGGGACAGGGCAATGGCTACACCTTC	CSGTGQGNGYTF
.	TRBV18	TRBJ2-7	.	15	TGTGCCAGCCGCCCGACGGGACTCTCGGCCTACGAGCAGTACTTC	CASRPTGLSAYEQYF
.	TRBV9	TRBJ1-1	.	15	TGTGCCAGCAGCGCAAAATCGGACACGAACACTGAAGCTTTCTTT	CASSAKSDTNTEAFF
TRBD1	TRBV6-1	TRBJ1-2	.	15	TGTGCCAGCAGTGAAGCAGTAGGGGGCATCTATGGCTACACCTTC	CASSEAVGGIYGYTF
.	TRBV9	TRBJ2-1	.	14	TGTGCCAGCAGCGCCCCGAGCAGCCACAATGAGCAGTTCTTC	CASSAPSSHNEQFF